The sequence of this T cell receptor (beta chain) was determined in a study of cytomegalovirus exposure and HLA in healthy donors. The PCR contained 60 Vbeta and 13 Jbeta primers. Some clones are missing from TCRdb's copy, which holds only in-frame ones; the method was immunoSEQ multiplex PCR. The sample has about 250,000 clones, more than 55% seen once; the top ten hold under 3%. This clone has a handful of counts. The length of the CDR3 is 18 residues. Looked up from germline, CDR1 is SGHTA and CDR2 is FQGTGA. The V end was cut by 5 bases, the J end by 8 bases, with 28 bases between. This chain joins TRBV7-3 and TRBJ2-1, with a weak D call TRBD2 (7 bases). The source of this sequence is a female donor in good health and CMV-seronegative. Material for sequencing was PBMCs. The chain's CDR3 is CASSQLPIPTGGGDEQFF. The CDR3 DNA sequence: TGTGCCAGCAGCCAGCTCCCCATTCCGACTGGAGGGGGGGATGAGCAGTTCTTC.